These T cell receptor beta chains were read from a single sample in a study of blood T cell repertoires in COVID-19. The assay was immunoSEQ multiplex PCR, and TCRdb's table has in-frame clones only and misses some. The sample consists of 150,000 or so clones, around 88% of them appearing once. The sequencing sample was made of peripheral blood. These receptors all come from a woman aged 60-75 years with acute or convalescent COVID-19. CDR3s include the opening cysteine and the closing phenylalanine or tryptophan. A D gene is named only where the DNA matches it firmly. Size values are once, few and many counts, or a class for expanded clones, and some rows have none.

abundance	d_gene	v_gene	j_gene	CDR3aa	CDR3nt
.	TRBD2	TRBV7-2	TRBJ2-5	CASSLTRGGLGETQYF	TGTGCCAGCAGCTTGACGCGGGGGGGCCTGGGGGAGACCCAGTACTTC
.	.	TRBV4-2	TRBJ2-2	CASSQDRLNTGELFF	TGTGCCAGCAGCCAAGATCGACTGAACACCGGGGAGCTGTTTTTT
.	.	TRBV28	TRBJ1-3	CASSLVQARFGNTIYF	TGTGCCAGCAGTTTGGTCCAGGCACGATTTGGGAACACCATATATTTT
.	.	TRBV27	TRBJ2-7	CASSFGALTYEQYF	TGTGCCAGCAGCTTTGGGGCTTTGACCTACGAGCAGTACTTC
few	.	TRBV29-1	TRBJ2-5	CSVDRTRQETQYF	TGCAGCGTTGATCGGACACGGCAAGAGACCCAGTACTTC
.	.	TRBV6-5	TRBJ1-3	CASSLDSSGNTIYF	TGTGCCAGCAGTTTGGACAGCTCTGGAAACACCATATATTTT
.	.	TRBV9	TRBJ2-3	CASSVGVGIITDTQYF	TGTGCCAGCAGCGTAGGGGTCGGGATAATCACAGATACGCAGTATTTT
.	.	TRBV19	TRBJ2-6	CASSTHSSGANVLTF	TGTGCCAGTAGTACCCACAGCTCTGGGGCCAACGTCCTGACTTTC
.	TRBD1	TRBV7-2	TRBJ1-4	CASSSGQGYEKLFF	TGTGCCAGCAGCTCAGGACAGGGGTATGAAAAACTGTTTTTT
.	.	TRBV10-3	TRBJ1-1	CAISESGQANTEAFF	TGTGCCATCAGTGAGTCGGGGCAGGCGAACACTGAAGCTTTCTTT
.	.	TRBV19	TRBJ1-2	CASGVTGSYGYTF	TGTGCCAGTGGAGTAACAGGGAGCTATGGCTACACCTTC
.	.	TRBV19	TRBJ1-2	CASRLEGVVGYTF	TGTGCCAGTAGGCTGGAGGGTGTGGTTGGCTACACCTTC
few	TRBD1	TRBV29-1	TRBJ1-4	CSVGDRGLTNEKLFF	TGCAGCGTTGGGGACAGGGGGCTCACTAATGAAAAACTGTTTTTT
.	.	TRBV5-5	TRBJ1-4	CASSLADRGNEKLFF	TGTGCCAGCAGCTTGGCCGACCGGGGAAATGAAAAACTGTTTTTT
.	.	TRBV5-1	TRBJ1-2	CASSPVFSGGYTF	TGCGCCAGCAGTCCCGTTTTCTCGGGGGGCTACACCTTC
.	.	TRBV29-1	TRBJ1-2	CSVGRGEDGYTF	TGCAGCGTTGGCCGGGGGGAGGATGGCTACACCTTC
.	TRBD1	TRBV28	TRBJ2-7	CASSAGTGGYEQYF	TGTGCCAGCTCGGCCGGAACAGGGGGCTACGAGCAGTACTTC
.	TRBD1	TRBV7-9	TRBJ1-2	CASSLAYGRGHGYGYTF	TGTGCCAGCAGCTTAGCGTACGGCAGGGGGCATGGCTATGGCTACACCTTC
.	TRBD1	TRBV11-2	TRBJ2-3	CASSPPRQGSTDTQYF	TGTGCCAGCAGCCCTCCCAGACAGGGGTCCACAGATACGCAGTATTTT
.	TRBD1	TRBV28	TRBJ2-6	CASSLSFITRDRPVSGANVLTF	TGTGCCAGCAGTTTATCCTTCATCACTCGGGACAGACCCGTCTCTGGGGCCAACGTCCTGACTTTC
.	.	TRBV5-1	TRBJ1-3	CASSLGGQSSGNTIYF	TGCGCCAGCAGCTTGGGAGGACAGAGCTCTGGAAACACCATATATTTT
.	.	TRBV7-2	TRBJ1-5	CASSLLSGQPQHF	TGTGCCAGCAGCTTATTATCAGGCCAGCCCCAGCATTTT
.	.	TRBV10-1	TRBJ1-1	CASSESARGTEAFF	TGCGCCAGCAGTGAGTCGGCCAGGGGCACTGAAGCTTTCTTT
.	.	TRBV27	TRBJ2-5	CASSPWTKKETQYF	TGTGCCAGCAGTCCCTGGACTAAAAAAGAGACCCAGTACTTC
.	.	TRBV30	TRBJ1-4	CAWSVGTTNEKLFF	TGTGCCTGGAGTGTGGGCACAACTAATGAAAAACTGTTTTTT
.	.	TRBV9	TRBJ1-1	CASSVGSREEVAFF	TGTGCCAGCAGCGTAGGATCCAGGGAGGAGGTAGCTTTCTTT
once	.	TRBV6-6	TRBJ2-5	CASSQRRQGGETQYF	TGTGCCAGCAGTCAAAGGCGGCAGGGCGGCGAGACCCAGTACTTC
once	.	TRBV30	TRBJ2-2	CAWSFVPANTGELFF	TGTGCCTGGAGTTTTGTCCCGGCGAACACCGGGGAGCTGTTTTTT
few	.	TRBV9	TRBJ2-3	CASSVTGSRTDTQYF	TGTGCCAGCAGCGTGACAGGATCCCGCACAGATACGCAGTATTTT
.	.	TRBV5-4	TRBJ2-5	CASNPSGRQETQYF	TGTGCCAGCAACCCGAGCGGACGGCAAGAGACCCAGTACTTC
.	TRBD2	TRBV7-2	TRBJ2-1	CASSLESGGGPGNEQFF	TGTGCCAGCAGCTTAGAGTCCGGGGGGGGCCCGGGGAATGAGCAGTTCTTC
.	.	TRBV28	TRBJ1-1	CASSLPVSGGNTEAFF	TGTGCCAGCAGTTTACCAGTGAGCGGGGGGAACACTGAAGCTTTCTTT
.	.	TRBV6-4	TRBJ2-5	CASSGWGRVGETQYF	TGTGCCAGCAGTGGGTGGGGCAGGGTAGGCGAGACCCAGTACTTC
.	.	TRBV6-6	TRBJ1-1	CASSYSSQNTEAFF	TGTGCCAGCAGTTACTCGTCCCAGAACACTGAAGCTTTCTTT
.	TRBD1	TRBV24-1	TRBJ1-1	CATSPGQGMTEAFF	TGTGCCACCAGCCCGGGACAGGGGATGACTGAAGCTTTCTTT
few	TRBD1	TRBV19	TRBJ1-1	CASSPGQGGTEAFF	TGTGCCAGTAGTCCCGGACAGGGCGGAACTGAAGCTTTCTTT
.	TRBD2	TRBV7-2	TRBJ2-1	CASSVLLAGVYNEQFF	TGTGCCAGCAGCGTACTCCTAGCGGGGGTTTACAATGAGCAGTTCTTC
.	.	TRBV30	TRBJ2-1	CARLAGKTWNEQFF	TGTGCCCGCCTCGCGGGGAAAACTTGGAATGAGCAGTTCTTC
.	.	TRBV7-2	TRBJ2-1	CASSQNIQQQQFF	TGTGCCAGCAGCCAGAACATTCAACAGCAGCAGTTCTTC
.	.	TRBV15	TRBJ2-7	CATSRGGRDEQYF	TGTGCCACCAGCAGAGGGGGCCGGGACGAGCAGTACTTC
once	TRBD2	TRBV6-5	TRBJ2-7	CASRRLAFSYEQYF	TGTGCCAGCAGGAGACTAGCGTTCTCCTACGAGCAGTACTTC
.	TRBD2	TRBV4-2	TRBJ2-5	CASSHPGGLVGDQETQYF	TGTGCCAGCAGCCACCCCGGGGGGTTAGTCGGTGACCAAGAGACCCAGTACTTC